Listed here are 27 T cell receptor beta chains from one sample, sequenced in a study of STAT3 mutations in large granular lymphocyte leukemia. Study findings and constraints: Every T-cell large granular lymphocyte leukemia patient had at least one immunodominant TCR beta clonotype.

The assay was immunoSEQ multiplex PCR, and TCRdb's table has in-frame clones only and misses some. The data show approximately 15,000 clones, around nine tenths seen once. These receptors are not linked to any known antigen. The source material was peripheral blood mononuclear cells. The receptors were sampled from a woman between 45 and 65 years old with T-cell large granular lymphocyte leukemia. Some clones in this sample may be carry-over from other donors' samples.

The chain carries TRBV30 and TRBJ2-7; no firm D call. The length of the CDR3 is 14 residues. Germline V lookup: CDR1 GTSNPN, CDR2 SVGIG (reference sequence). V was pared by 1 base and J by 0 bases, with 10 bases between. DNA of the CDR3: TGTGCCTGGAGTGGGGCTCCCGCCTCCTACGAGCAGTACTTC. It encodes CAWSGAPASYEQYF.

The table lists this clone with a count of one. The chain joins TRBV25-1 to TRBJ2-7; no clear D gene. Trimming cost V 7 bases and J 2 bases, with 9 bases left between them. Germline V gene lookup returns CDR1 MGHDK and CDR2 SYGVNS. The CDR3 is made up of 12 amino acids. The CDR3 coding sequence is TGTGCCAGCAACGGCGAAACCTACGAGCAGTACTTC. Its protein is CASNGETYEQYF.

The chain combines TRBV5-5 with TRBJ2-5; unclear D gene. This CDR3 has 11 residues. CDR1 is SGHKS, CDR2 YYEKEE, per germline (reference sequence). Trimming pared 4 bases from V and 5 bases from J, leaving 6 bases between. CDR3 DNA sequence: TGTGCCAGCAGCCGGGTGGAGACCCAGTACTTC. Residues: CASSRVETQYF.

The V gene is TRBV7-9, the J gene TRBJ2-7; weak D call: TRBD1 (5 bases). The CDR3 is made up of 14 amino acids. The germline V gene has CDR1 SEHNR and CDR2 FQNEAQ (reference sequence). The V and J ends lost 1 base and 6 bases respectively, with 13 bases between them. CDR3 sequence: CASSLGARVGEQYF. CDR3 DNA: TGTGCCAGCAGCTTAGGGGCCAGGGTCGGCGAGCAGTACTTC. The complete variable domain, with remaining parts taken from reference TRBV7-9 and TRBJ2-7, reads DTGVSQNPRHKITKRGQNVTFRCDPISEHNRLYWYRQTLGQGPEFLTYFQNEAQLEKSRLLSDRFSAERPKGSFSTLEIQRTEQGDSAMYLCASSLGARVGEQYFGPGTRLTVT.

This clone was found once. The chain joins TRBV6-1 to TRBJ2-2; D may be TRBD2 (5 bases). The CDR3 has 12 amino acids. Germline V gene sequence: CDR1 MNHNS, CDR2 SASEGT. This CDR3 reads CKVGKNTGELFF. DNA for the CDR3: TGTAAAGTCGGGAAGAACACCGGGGAGCTGTTTTTT.

The CDR3 nucleotides are TGTGCCAGCAGCACAGGCCGGAACACTGAAGCTTTCTTT. Translated, it gives CASSTGRNTEAFF. The genes are TRBV27 and TRBJ1-1; TRBD1 is a possible D gene (5 bases). The CDR3 spans 13 residues. Germline CDR1 reads MNHEY; CDR2 reads SMNVEV (reference sequence). The V gene lost 6 bases and the J gene lost 1 base, with 9 bases spanning the gap.

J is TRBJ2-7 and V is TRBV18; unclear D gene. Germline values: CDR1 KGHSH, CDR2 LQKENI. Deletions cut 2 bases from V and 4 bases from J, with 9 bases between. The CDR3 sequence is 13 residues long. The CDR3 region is CASSPGPHYEQYF. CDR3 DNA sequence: TGTGCCAGCTCACCAGGACCACATTACGAGCAGTACTTC.

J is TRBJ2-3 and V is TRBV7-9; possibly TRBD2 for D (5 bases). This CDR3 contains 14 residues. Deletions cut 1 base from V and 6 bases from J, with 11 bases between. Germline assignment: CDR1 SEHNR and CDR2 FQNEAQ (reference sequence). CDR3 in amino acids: CASSLGAAGDTQYF. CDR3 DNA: TGTGCCAGCAGCTTAGGTGCCGCGGGCGATACGCAGTATTTT.

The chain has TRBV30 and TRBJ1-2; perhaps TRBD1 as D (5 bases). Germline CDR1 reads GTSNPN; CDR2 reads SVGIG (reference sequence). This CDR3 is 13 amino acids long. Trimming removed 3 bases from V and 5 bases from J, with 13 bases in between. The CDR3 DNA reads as TGTGCCTGGAGCTCCGGGAGGGGATATGGCTACACCTTC. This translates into CAWSSGRGYGYTF.

CDR3 loop: CASSSRTSGRKTGELFF. CDR3 nucleotide sequence: TGTGCCAGCAGCTCGCGGACTAGCGGGAGGAAGACCGGGGAGCTGTTTTTT. This chain joins TRBV5-6 and TRBJ2-2, with TRBD2 matching 14 bases. With V trimmed by 3 bases and J by 5 bases, 6 bases remained unmatched. CDR3 length: 17 residues. CDR1 is SGHDT, CDR2 YYEEEE, per germline.

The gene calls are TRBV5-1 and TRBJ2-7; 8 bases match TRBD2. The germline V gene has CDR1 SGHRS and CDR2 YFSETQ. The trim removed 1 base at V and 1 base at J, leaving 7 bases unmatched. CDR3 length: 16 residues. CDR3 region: CASSLTAGGRSYEQYF. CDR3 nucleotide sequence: TGCGCCAGCAGCTTGACCGCGGGAGGAAGATCCTACGAGCAGTACTTC.

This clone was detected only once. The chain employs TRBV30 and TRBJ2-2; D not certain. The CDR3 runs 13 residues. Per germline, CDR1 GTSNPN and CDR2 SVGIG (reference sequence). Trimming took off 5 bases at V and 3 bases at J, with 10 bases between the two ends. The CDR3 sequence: CAWDASHTGELFF. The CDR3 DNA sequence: TGTGCCTGGGACGCATCTCACACCGGGGAGCTGTTTTTT.

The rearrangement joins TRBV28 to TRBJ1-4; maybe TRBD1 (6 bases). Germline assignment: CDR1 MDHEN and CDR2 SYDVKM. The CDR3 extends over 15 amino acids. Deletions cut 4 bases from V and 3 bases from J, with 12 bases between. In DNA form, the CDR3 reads TGTGCCAGCAGTTCGGGGGGCGAACCTAATGAAAAACTGTTTTTT. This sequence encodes CASSSGGEPNEKLFF.

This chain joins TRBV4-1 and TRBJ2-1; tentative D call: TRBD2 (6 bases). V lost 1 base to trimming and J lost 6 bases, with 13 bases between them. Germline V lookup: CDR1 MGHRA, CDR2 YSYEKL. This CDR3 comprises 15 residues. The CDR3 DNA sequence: TGCGCCAGCAGCCAAGTCGGGACTCAAAGCAATGAGCAGTTCTTC. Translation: CASSQVGTQSNEQFF.

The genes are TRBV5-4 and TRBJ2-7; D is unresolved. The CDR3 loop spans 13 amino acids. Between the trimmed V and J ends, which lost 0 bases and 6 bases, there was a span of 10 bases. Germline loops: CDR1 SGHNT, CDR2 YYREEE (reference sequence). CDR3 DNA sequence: TGTGCCAGCAGCTTGGAGGGTATTCGCGAGCAGTACTTC. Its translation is CASSLEGIREQYF.

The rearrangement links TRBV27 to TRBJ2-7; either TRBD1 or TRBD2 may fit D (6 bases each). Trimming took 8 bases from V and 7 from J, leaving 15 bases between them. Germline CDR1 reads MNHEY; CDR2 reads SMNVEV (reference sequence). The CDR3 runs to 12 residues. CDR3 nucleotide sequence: TGTGCCAGCGGCCTCAGGGGAGGAGAGCAGTACTTC. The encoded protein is CASGLRGGEQYF.

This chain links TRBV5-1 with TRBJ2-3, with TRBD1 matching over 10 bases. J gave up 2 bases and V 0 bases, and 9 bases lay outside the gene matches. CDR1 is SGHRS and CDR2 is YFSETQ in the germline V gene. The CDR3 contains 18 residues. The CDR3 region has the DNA TGCGCCAGCAGCTTGGGGGGGACAGGGGTCCCCGACACAGATACGCAGTATTTT. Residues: CASSLGGTGVPDTDTQYF.

The CDR3, as DNA: TGCGCCAGCAGCCCGACTAGCGGGAGCTCCTACAATGAGCAGTTCTTC. Translated, it gives CASSPTSGSSYNEQFF. V is TRBV5-1 and J is TRBJ2-1; 12 bases map to TRBD2. Germline CDR1 SGHRS, CDR2 YFSETQ. V gave up 4 bases and J gave up 0 bases; unmatched junction bases: 2. The CDR3 consists of 16 residues.

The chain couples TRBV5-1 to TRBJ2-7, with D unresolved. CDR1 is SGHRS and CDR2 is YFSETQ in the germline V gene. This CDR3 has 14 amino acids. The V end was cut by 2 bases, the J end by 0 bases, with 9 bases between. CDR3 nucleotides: TGCGCCAGCAGCTTACAGACCAGCTCCTACGAGCAGTACTTC. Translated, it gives CASSLQTSSYEQYF.

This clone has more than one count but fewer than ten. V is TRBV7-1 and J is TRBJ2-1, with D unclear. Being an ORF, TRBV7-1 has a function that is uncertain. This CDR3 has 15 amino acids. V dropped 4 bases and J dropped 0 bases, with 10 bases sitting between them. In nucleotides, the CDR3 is TGTGCCAGCAGCTTAGCTAGTATCTCCTACAATGAGCAGTTCTTC. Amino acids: CASSLASISYNEQFF.

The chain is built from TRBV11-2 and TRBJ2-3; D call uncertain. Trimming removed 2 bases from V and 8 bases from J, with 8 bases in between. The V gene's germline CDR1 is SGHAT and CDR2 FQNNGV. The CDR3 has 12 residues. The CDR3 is CASSLPSPTQYF. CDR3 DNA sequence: TGTGCCAGCAGCTTACCCTCTCCTACGCAGTATTTT.

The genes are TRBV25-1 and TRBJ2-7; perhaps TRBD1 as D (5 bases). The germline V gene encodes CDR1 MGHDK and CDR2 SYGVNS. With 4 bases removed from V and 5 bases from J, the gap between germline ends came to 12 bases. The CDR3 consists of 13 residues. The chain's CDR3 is CASSGLTGDEQYF. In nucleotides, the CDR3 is TGTGCCAGCAGTGGACTCACAGGTGACGAGCAGTACTTC.

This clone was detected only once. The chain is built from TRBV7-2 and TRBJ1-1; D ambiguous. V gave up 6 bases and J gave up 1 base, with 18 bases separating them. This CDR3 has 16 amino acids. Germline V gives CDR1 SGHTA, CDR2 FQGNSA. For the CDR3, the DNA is TGTGCCAGCAGGGAGAAAACCGGCGTTCGGAACACTGAAGCTTTCTTT. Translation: CASREKTGVRNTEAFF.

The CDR3 is CSVVLDGSYNEQFF. The CDR3 DNA is TGCAGCGTTGTACTAGACGGCTCCTACAATGAGCAGTTCTTC. The chain has TRBV29-1 and TRBJ2-1; TRBD2 is a possible D gene (5 bases). This CDR3 comprises 14 residues. Trimming stripped 4 bases from V and 0 bases from J, with 10 bases between. CDR1 and CDR2 from the germline V gene are SQVTM and ANQGSEA.

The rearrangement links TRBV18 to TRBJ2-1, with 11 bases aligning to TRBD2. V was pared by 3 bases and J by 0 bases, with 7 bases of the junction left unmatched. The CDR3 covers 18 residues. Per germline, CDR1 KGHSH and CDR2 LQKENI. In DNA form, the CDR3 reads TGTGCCAGCTCACCCCCCGGGACTAGCGGATCCTCCTACAATGAGCAGTTCTTC. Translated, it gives CASSPPGTSGSSYNEQFF.

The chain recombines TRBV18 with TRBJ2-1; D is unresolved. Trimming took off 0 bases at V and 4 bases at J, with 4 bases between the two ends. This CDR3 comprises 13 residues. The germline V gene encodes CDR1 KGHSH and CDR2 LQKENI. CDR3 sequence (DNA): TGTGCCAGCTCACCACCCTCTTACAATGAGCAGTTCTTC. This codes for CASSPPSYNEQFF.

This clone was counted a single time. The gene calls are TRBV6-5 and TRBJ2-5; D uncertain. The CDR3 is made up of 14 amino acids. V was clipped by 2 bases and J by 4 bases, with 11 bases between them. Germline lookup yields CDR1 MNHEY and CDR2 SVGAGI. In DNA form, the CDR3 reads TGTGCCAGCAGTTACAGAGGCCGCGGAGAGACCCAGTACTTC. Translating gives CASSYRGRGETQYF.